The source of this T cell receptor (beta chain) is a study of T cells expressing NK-cell markers. Turning to the study itself: Of eight sequenced donors, seven were HCMV-seropositive and one HCMV-seronegative.

The CDR3 extends over 13 amino acids. The germline gives CDR1 MNHEY, CDR2 SVGEGT. TCRdb reanalyzed the 5' RACE reads, giving one entry per CDR3 protein sequence and no DNA. The sample has 500,000 to 700,000 distinct CDR3 sequences. The receptor was derived from a man between 18 and 35 years old in good health. Sequencing was done on a sample of blood T cells: a sorted CD56 or NKG2C T cell subset, CD4+ or CD8+ T cells, or bulk PBMC T cells (not recorded which). This chain links TRBV6-2 or TRBV6-3 with TRBJ2-1; the TCRdb D gene call, TRBD1, has no DNA to confirm it. CDR3: CASTGTIYNEQFF.